This TCR beta chain was captured by sequencing in a study of STAT5B mutations in CD4+ large granular lymphocyte leukemia. General study findings and limits: Top patient clones used TRBV06 genes more often: 8/27 versus 2/35 in controls.

As concerns this clone: Its antigen is still unknown.

Using immunoSEQ multiplex PCR, the repertoire was profiled, and TCRdb retains in-frame clones only, with some absent. In the table there are 30,000 to 40,000 clones, about 82% of which are singletons. This CDR3 region has 13 residues. CDR1 and CDR2 (germline): LNHDA, SQIVND (reference sequence). The V end lost 10 bases, the J end lost 2 bases, and 13 bases lay between the germline ends. Sequencing was done on a sample of CD4+ T cells from blood buffy coats. The chain carries TRBV19 and TRBJ2-3, with D maybe TRBD1 (6 bases). The receptor was isolated from a human donor in good health. CDR3 in amino acids: CATVTGDTDTQYF. The CDR3 DNA is TGTGCCACTGTGACAGGAGACACAGATACGCAGTATTTT.